This T cell receptor beta chain is from a study of control samples from healthy donors and cancer patients. Profiled with immunoSEQ multiplex PCR; TCRdb holds only in-frame clones, not every one. The profile shows about 170,000 clones, 80% to 90% of them singletons. The V gene's germline CDR1 is SQVTM and CDR2 ANQGSEA. This CDR3 is built from 17 residues. V lost 7 bases to trimming and J lost 0 bases; unmatched junction nucleotides: 9. This chain joins TRBV29-1 and TRBJ2-2, with 12 positions matching TRBD2. Sequenced sample: blood. The TCR originated in a man aged 25-45 years in good health. CDR3 in DNA: TGCAGCGGTGTAGTTCCTAGCGGGAGGGCGAACACCGGGGAGCTGTTTTTT. Translated, it gives CSGVVPSGRANTGELFF.